The source of this TCR beta chain is a study of control samples from healthy donors and cancer patients. With V trimmed by 6 bases and J by 1 base, 9 bases remained unmatched. This CDR3 is 16 amino acids long. Germline loops: CDR1 SGHNT, CDR2 YENEEA. Here immunoSEQ multiplex PCR was the method, and the copy in TCRdb shows in-frame clones only, minus some. The sample gives approximately 74,000 clones, 94% of which show up once; about 2.7% is in the top ten. The specimen was blood. The clonotype comes from a woman in her 30s in good health. The chain carries TRBV11-3 and TRBJ1-2, with 9 nucleotides matching TRBD1. The CDR3 here is CASSRTGTGSNYGYTF. For the CDR3, the DNA is TGTGCCAGCAGTCGTACCGGGACAGGGAGTAACTATGGCTACACCTTC.